The following is a TCR beta chain sequence with its context. Its antigen is not identified. The sample originates from a study of identical twins. The study, taken as a whole, reports: Insertions were reduced in abundant cord blood beta clonotypes but not in memory repertoires. Part of the zero-insertion signal could reflect confounding by invariant MAIT and iNKT cells. Without tracking the same donors, conclusions rested on cross-sectional statistical analysis.

V dropped 4 bases and J dropped 2 bases, with 6 bases sitting between them. Per germline, CDR1 SEHNR and CDR2 FQNEAQ (reference sequence). The CDR3 has 12 residues. Template switching supplied a universal primer site; unique molecular identifiers were carried on the cDNA. TCRdb reanalysed the 5' RACE reads using MiXCR and keeps one entry per CDR3 protein. This table holds roughly 690,000 distinct CDR3 sequences, around 6% found once. J is TRBJ2-7 and V is TRBV7-9, with D unresolved. The TCR comes from a man between 18 and 35 years old in good health. The sequencing input was naive T cells sorted from blood. This chain's CDR3 is CASSSTPYEQYV. The CDR3 nucleotides read TGTGCCAGCAGCTCCACCCCCTACGAGCAGTACGTC.